The rows below give T cell receptor beta chains drawn from one sample of a study of T-cell reconstitution after alpha-beta-depleted transplantation in children. Each CDR3 protein is one row after TCRdb ran MiXCR on the PCR reads. The data hold some 640,000 distinct CDR3 sequences, with around a sixth observed a single time. Material: PBMCs from the stem cell graft donor, obtained from the stem cell graft. These receptors were collected from a human donor who donated a stem cell graft to a child with acute myeloid leukemia. Both conserved end residues are part of each CDR3. Each record gives: clone size, J gene, D gene, V gene, CDR3 DNA, CDR3 protein. The D gene is left open where the match is weak. Size tells how often a clone was seen (once, few, many) or the class of an expanded clone, and some rows leave it out.

clone size: few; J gene: TRBJ1-1; D gene: NA; V gene: TRBV24-1; CDR3 DNA: TGTGCCACCAGGCAGGAGCACACTGAAGCTTTCTTT; CDR3 protein: CATRQEHTEAFF
clone size: few; J gene: TRBJ1-2; D gene: NA; V gene: TRBV7-9; CDR3 DNA: TGTGCCAGCAGCTTAGTTGGACAGCAGGCTAACTATGGCTACACCTTC; CDR3 protein: CASSLVGQQANYGYTF
clone size: few; J gene: TRBJ2-1; D gene: TRBD2; V gene: TRBV7-6; CDR3 DNA: TGTGCCAGCAGCCTCCTCCTTCTAGCGGGGGGTGCCAATGAGCAGTTCTTC; CDR3 protein: CASSLLLLAGGANEQFF
clone size: NA; J gene: TRBJ2-1; D gene: TRBD2; V gene: TRBV24-1; CDR3 DNA: TGTGCCACCAGTAGCGGGGGGAGCGATGAGCAGTTCTTC; CDR3 protein: CATSSGGSDEQFF
clone size: NA; J gene: TRBJ2-3; D gene: NA; V gene: TRBV7-9; CDR3 DNA: TGTGCCAGCAGCCGTGGCTCAGATACGCAGTATTTT; CDR3 protein: CASSRGSDTQYF
clone size: few; J gene: TRBJ2-7; D gene: TRBD2; V gene: TRBV20-1; CDR3 DNA: TGCAGTGTTCAAAGAAACCAACCGGGGGGGGCAGGTTACGAGCAGTACTTC; CDR3 protein: CSVQRNQPGGAGYEQYF
clone size: few; J gene: TRBJ1-2; D gene: TRBD1; V gene: TRBV13; CDR3 DNA: TGTGCCAGCAGCCATCGGGACAGTGGTAACTATGGCTACACCTTC; CDR3 protein: CASSHRDSGNYGYTF
clone size: few; J gene: TRBJ1-2; D gene: NA; V gene: TRBV29-1; CDR3 DNA: TGCAGCGACCGTACCGGGCTAGGCTACACCTTC; CDR3 protein: CSDRTGLGYTF
clone size: NA; J gene: TRBJ2-2; D gene: TRBD2; V gene: TRBV6-1; CDR3 DNA: TGTGCCAGCACGCGCGGGGGTCGGACCGGGGAGCTGTTTTTT; CDR3 protein: CASTRGGRTGELFF
clone size: many; J gene: TRBJ1-4; D gene: TRBD1; V gene: TRBV5-1; CDR3 DNA: TGCGCCAGCAGCAGAGGACAGGGAGGTGAAAAACTGTTTTTT; CDR3 protein: CASSRGQGGEKLFF
clone size: many; J gene: TRBJ2-1; D gene: TRBD2; V gene: TRBV7-2; CDR3 DNA: TGTGCCAGCAGCCAGACCCTAGCGGGGGGATACAATGAGCAGTTCTTC; CDR3 protein: CASSQTLAGGYNEQFF
clone size: many; J gene: TRBJ2-7; D gene: TRBD2; V gene: TRBV7-3; CDR3 DNA: TGTGCCAGCAGCTTAATAGCGGGGTCCTACGAGCAGTACTTC; CDR3 protein: CASSLIAGSYEQYF
clone size: many; J gene: TRBJ2-3; D gene: NA; V gene: TRBV20-1; CDR3 DNA: TGCAGCGCTAGATACGGATTTCACACAGATACGCAGTATTTT; CDR3 protein: CSARYGFHTDTQYF
clone size: NA; J gene: TRBJ1-6; D gene: NA; V gene: TRBV7-2; CDR3 DNA: TGTGCCAGCAGCTTCAAGGTCGATAATTCACCCCTCCACTTT; CDR3 protein: CASSFKVDNSPLHF
clone size: once; J gene: TRBJ2-3; D gene: TRBD2; V gene: TRBV7-2; CDR3 DNA: TGTGCCAGCAGGGGACTAGCGGGGGGACAGACAGATACGCAGTATTTT; CDR3 protein: CASRGLAGGQTDTQYF
clone size: many; J gene: TRBJ1-5; D gene: NA; V gene: TRBV10-3; CDR3 DNA: TGTGCCATCAGTGAGTACGGGGATAGCAATCAGCCCCAGCATTTT; CDR3 protein: CAISEYGDSNQPQHF
clone size: few; J gene: TRBJ2-2; D gene: NA; V gene: TRBV18; CDR3 DNA: TGTGCCAGCTCCTACCCTGGACAGCCCGTTCCTTCCGGGGAGCTGTTTTTT; CDR3 protein: CASSYPGQPVPSGELFF
clone size: few; J gene: TRBJ2-5; D gene: TRBD1; V gene: TRBV7-2; CDR3 DNA: TGTGCCAGCAGCATGGACAGGGGAGAGACCCAGTACTTC; CDR3 protein: CASSMDRGETQYF
clone size: few; J gene: TRBJ2-2; D gene: NA; V gene: TRBV20-1; CDR3 DNA: TGCAGTGCTCCGGGGGATGTCACCGGGGAGCTGTTTTTT; CDR3 protein: CSAPGDVTGELFF
clone size: NA; J gene: TRBJ1-6; D gene: TRBD1; V gene: TRBV6-2/TRBV6-3; CDR3 DNA: TGTGCCAGCAGAATGGGCGGGACAGAGAAGCGGGAAACTAATTCACCCCTCCACTTT; CDR3 protein: CASRMGGTEKRETNSPLHF
clone size: many; J gene: TRBJ2-3; D gene: NA; V gene: TRBV6-6; CDR3 DNA: TGTGCCAGCACCGGACTAACAGATACGCAGTATTTT; CDR3 protein: CASTGLTDTQYF
clone size: many; J gene: TRBJ1-5; D gene: NA; V gene: TRBV20-1; CDR3 DNA: TGCAGTGCTAGGGGGGGGTCCGATCAGCCCCAGCATTTT; CDR3 protein: CSARGGSDQPQHF
clone size: NA; J gene: TRBJ2-3; D gene: NA; V gene: TRBV4-3; CDR3 DNA: TGCGCCAGCAGCCAAGCAGTGCCCTGGGAATTGGGCACAGATACGCAGTATTTT; CDR3 protein: CASSQAVPWELGTDTQYF
clone size: NA; J gene: TRBJ2-1; D gene: TRBD2; V gene: TRBV10-3; CDR3 DNA: TGTGCCATCAAGGGTAGCGGGGGTACCCCGTACAATGAGCAGTTCTTC; CDR3 protein: CAIKGSGGTPYNEQFF
clone size: many; J gene: TRBJ2-7; D gene: NA; V gene: TRBV20-1; CDR3 DNA: TGCAGTGCTGAGGCCCCCCCGGGAACCTACGAGCAGTACTTC; CDR3 protein: CSAEAPPGTYEQYF
clone size: NA; J gene: TRBJ1-4; D gene: TRBD1; V gene: TRBV25-1; CDR3 DNA: TGTGCCAGCACCTCGGGACAGGCCACCGCAGGATGGGAAAAACTGTTTTTT; CDR3 protein: CASTSGQATAGWEKLFF
clone size: many; J gene: TRBJ2-1; D gene: NA; V gene: TRBV13; CDR3 DNA: TGTGCCAGCAGCCCCAAGGACAGCTACAATGAGCAGTTCTTC; CDR3 protein: CASSPKDSYNEQFF
clone size: few; J gene: TRBJ2-2; D gene: NA; V gene: TRBV7-2; CDR3 DNA: TGTGCCAGCAGCTTAGCGGGGATGGGGGTCGGCACCGGGGAGCTGTTTTTT; CDR3 protein: CASSLAGMGVGTGELFF
clone size: many; J gene: TRBJ2-3; D gene: NA; V gene: TRBV29-1; CDR3 DNA: TGCAGCGTTGAATTGCAGGGGATGACAGATACGCAGTATTTT; CDR3 protein: CSVELQGMTDTQYF
clone size: NA; J gene: TRBJ2-1; D gene: TRBD2; V gene: TRBV7-2; CDR3 DNA: TGTGCCAGCAGGCCTCGACTAGCGGGGCGGGCAAATGAGCAGTTCTTC; CDR3 protein: CASRPRLAGRANEQFF
clone size: NA; J gene: TRBJ2-3; D gene: NA; V gene: TRBV5-1; CDR3 DNA: TGCGCCAGCAGCGCCACCGGGACCTACACAGATACGCAGTATTTT; CDR3 protein: CASSATGTYTDTQYF
clone size: NA; J gene: TRBJ1-2; D gene: NA; V gene: TRBV12-3/TRBV12-4; CDR3 DNA: TGTGCCAGCAGTTCCCAGACAGCTAACTATGGCTACACCTTC; CDR3 protein: CASSSQTANYGYTF
clone size: NA; J gene: TRBJ1-2; D gene: NA; V gene: TRBV28; CDR3 DNA: TGTGCCAGCAGTTTTAGTGGGTACCCCTATGGCTACACCTTC; CDR3 protein: CASSFSGYPYGYTF
clone size: NA; J gene: TRBJ2-2; D gene: TRBD2; V gene: TRBV12-3/TRBV12-4; CDR3 DNA: TGTGCCAGCACCCTAGCGGGGGGGAACACCGGGGAGCTGTTTTTT; CDR3 protein: CASTLAGGNTGELFF